This T cell receptor (beta chain) comes out of a study of blood T cell repertoires in COVID-19. Study at large: There were acute and convalescent COVID-19 samples, and they came from the United States, Italy and Spain. PBMCs, B-cell-depleted T cells, or T cells provided the cDNA or gDNA that made up the material.

Methods used by the authors: Amplification of reference gene primers provided the estimated nucleated cell counts. Repertoires were generated with immunoSEQ multiplex PCR, while TCRdb's copy carries only in-frame clones and drops some. That table is the source of V, J and clone size, and D and trimming were worked out from the DNA. Of 270,000 or so clones in the sample, around 90% are singletons; the top ten hold just under 0.95%. CDR3 length: 16 residues. The germline V gene has CDR1 LGHDT and CDR2 YNNKEL (reference sequence). V lost 3 bases and J lost 0; bases outside the gene matches: 8. V gene TRBV3-1 (or the pseudogene TRBV3-2) combines with J gene TRBJ2-7, with 7 bases that match TRBD2. The sample was peripheral blood. This clonotype originated in a woman between 40 and 50 years old who had recovered from COVID-19. CDR3 DNA sequence: TGTGCCAGCAGCCACCCTACTAGCGAAGCCTCCTACGAGCAGTACTTC. Its translation: CASSHPTSEASYEQYF.